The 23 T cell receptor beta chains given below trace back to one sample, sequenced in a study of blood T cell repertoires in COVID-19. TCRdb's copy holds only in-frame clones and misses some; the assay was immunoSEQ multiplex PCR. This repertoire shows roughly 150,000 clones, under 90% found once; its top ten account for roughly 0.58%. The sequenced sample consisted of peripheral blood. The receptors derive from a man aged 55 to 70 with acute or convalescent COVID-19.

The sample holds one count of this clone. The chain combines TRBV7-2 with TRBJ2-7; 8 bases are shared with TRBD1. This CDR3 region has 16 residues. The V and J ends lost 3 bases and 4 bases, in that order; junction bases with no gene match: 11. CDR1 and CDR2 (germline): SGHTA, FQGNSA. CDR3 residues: CASSFQRGTGRYEQYF. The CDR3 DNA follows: TGTGCCAGCAGCTTTCAACGCGGGACAGGTCGATACGAGCAGTACTTC.

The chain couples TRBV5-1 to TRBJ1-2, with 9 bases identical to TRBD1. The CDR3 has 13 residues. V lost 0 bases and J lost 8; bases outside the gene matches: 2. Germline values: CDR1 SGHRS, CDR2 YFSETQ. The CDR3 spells CASSLGDRVGYTF. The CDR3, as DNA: TGCGCCAGCAGCTTGGGGGACAGGGTAGGCTACACCTTC.

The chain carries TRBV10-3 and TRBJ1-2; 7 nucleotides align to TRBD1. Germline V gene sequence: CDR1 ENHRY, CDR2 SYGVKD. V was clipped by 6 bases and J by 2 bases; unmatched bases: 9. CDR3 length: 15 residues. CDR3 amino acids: CAIRQTGTENYGYTF. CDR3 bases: TGTGCCATCAGACAGACCGGGACAGAAAACTATGGCTACACCTTC.

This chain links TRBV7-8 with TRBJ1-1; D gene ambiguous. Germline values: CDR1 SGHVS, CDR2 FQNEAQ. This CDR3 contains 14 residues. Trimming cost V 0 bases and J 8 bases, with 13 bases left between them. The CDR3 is CASSLARAAGEAFF. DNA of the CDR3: TGTGCCAGCAGCTTAGCGCGGGCCGCCGGGGAAGCTTTCTTT.

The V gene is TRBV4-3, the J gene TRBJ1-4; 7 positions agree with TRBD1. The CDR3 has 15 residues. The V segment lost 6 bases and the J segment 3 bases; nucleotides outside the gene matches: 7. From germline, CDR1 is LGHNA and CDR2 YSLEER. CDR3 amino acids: CASSLNRGPNEKLFF. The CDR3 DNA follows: TGCGCCAGCAGTCTAAACAGGGGACCTAATGAAAAACTGTTTTTT.

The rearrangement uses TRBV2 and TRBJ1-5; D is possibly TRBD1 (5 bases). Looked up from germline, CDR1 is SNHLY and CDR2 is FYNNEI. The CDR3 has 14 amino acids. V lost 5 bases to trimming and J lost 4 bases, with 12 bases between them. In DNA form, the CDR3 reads TGTGCCAGCAGTCTGACAGATTCGAATCAGCCCCAGCATTTT. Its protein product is CASSLTDSNQPQHF.

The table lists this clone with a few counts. CDR3 bases: TGTGCCAGCAGTGAAAGTTCCGTGAGCTCCTACAATGAGCAGTTCTTC. Amino acid sequence: CASSESSVSSYNEQFF. The chain is built from TRBV6-1 and TRBJ2-1; no definite D call. V dropped 2 bases and J dropped 0 bases, with 11 bases sitting between them. The CDR3 contains 16 residues. From germline, CDR1 is MNHNS and CDR2 SASEGT.

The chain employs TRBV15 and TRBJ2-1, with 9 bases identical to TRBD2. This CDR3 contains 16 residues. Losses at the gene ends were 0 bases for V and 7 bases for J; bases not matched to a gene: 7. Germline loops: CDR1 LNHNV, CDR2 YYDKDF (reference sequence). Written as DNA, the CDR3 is TGTGCCACCAGCAGAGATCTCGGTAGCGGGGGTAATGAGCAGTTCTTC. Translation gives CATSRDLGSGGNEQFF.

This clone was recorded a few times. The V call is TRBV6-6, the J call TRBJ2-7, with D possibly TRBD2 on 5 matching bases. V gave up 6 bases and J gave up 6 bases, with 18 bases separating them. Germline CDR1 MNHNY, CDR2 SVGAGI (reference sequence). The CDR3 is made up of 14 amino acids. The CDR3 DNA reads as TGTGCCAGCAGCCCCGGTCGGGGTCTCGGCGAGCAGTACTTC. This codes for CASSPGRGLGEQYF.

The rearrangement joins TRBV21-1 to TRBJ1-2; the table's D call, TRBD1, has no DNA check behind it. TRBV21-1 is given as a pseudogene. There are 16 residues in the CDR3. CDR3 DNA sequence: TGTGCCAGCAGCAAAGCTAGGCAGGGGGGTTTTAATGGCTACACCTTC. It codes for CASSKARQGGFNGYTF.

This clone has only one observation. The CDR3 nucleotides read TGTGCCAGCAGCTCAAGGGCAGGGTTCACAGATACGCAGTATTTT. This codes for CASSSRAGFTDTQYF. The chain joins TRBV5-4 to TRBJ2-3, with D tentatively TRBD1 (5 bases). Deletions cut 3 bases from V and 2 bases from J, with 13 bases between. CDR1 is SGHNT, CDR2 YYREEE, per germline (reference sequence). The CDR3 length is 15 residues. The whole variable domain, remainder taken from reference TRBV5-4 and TRBJ2-3, is ETGVTQSPTHLIKTRGQQVTLRCSSQSGHNTVSWYQQALGQGPQFIFQYYREEENGRGNFPPRFSGLQFPNYSSELNVNALELDDSALYLCASSSRAGFTDTQYFGPGTRLTVL.

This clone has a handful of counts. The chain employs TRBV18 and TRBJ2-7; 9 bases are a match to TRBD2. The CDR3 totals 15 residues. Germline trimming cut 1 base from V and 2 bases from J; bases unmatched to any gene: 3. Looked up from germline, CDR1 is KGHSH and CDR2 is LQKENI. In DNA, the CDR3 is TGTGCCAGCTCACCACGGGCTAGCGGGACCTACGAGCAGTACTTC. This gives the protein CASSPRASGTYEQYF.

CDR3 loop: CASSLSRTSGGSTDTQYF. The CDR3 DNA is TGTGCCAGCAGCTTATCACGGACTAGCGGGGGGTCCACAGATACGCAGTATTTT. The chain is built from TRBV7-2 and TRBJ2-3, with TRBD2 matching over 14 bases. Germline assignment: CDR1 SGHTA and CDR2 FQGNSA. With 2 bases clipped from V and 2 bases from J, the junction kept 6 bases outside the gene matches. This CDR3 spans 18 amino acids. Variable domain in full (rest from reference TRBV7-2 and TRBJ2-3): GAGVSQSPSNKVTEKGKDVELRCDPISGHTALYWYRQSLGQGLEFLIYFQGNSAPDKSGLPSDRFSAERTGGSVSTLTIQRTQQEDSAVYLCASSLSRTSGGSTDTQYFGPGTRLTVL.

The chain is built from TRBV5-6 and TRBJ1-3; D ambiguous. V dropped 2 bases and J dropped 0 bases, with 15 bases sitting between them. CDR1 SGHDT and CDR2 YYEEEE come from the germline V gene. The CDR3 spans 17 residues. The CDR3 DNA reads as TGTGCCAGCAGCTTATATATGCGGCCCACCTCTGGAAACACCATATATTTT. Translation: CASSLYMRPTSGNTIYF.

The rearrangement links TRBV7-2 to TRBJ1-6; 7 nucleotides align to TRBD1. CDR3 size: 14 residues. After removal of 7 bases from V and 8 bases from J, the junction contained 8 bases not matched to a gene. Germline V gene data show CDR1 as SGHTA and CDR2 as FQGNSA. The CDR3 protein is CASKQGVSHSPLHF. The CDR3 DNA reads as TGTGCCAGCAAGCAGGGGGTCTCTCATTCACCCCTCCACTTT.

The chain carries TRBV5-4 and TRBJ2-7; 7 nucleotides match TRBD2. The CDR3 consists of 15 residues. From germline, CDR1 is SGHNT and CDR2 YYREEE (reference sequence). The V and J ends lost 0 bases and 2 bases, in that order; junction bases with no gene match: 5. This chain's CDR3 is CASSLGRGITYEQYF. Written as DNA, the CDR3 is TGTGCCAGCAGCTTGGGGCGGGGGATTACCTACGAGCAGTACTTC.

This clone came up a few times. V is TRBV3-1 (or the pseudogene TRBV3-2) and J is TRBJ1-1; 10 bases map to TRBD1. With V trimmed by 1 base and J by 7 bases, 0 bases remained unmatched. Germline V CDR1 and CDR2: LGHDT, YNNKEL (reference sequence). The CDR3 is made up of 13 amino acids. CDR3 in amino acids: CASSQGTGGEAFF. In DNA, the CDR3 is TGTGCCAGCAGCCAAGGGACAGGGGGTGAAGCTTTCTTT.

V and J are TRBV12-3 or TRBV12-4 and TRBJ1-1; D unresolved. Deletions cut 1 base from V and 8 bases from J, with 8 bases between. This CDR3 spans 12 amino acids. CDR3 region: CASSLGRGEAFF. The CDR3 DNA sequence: TGTGCCAGCAGTTTAGGACGAGGGGAAGCTTTCTTT.

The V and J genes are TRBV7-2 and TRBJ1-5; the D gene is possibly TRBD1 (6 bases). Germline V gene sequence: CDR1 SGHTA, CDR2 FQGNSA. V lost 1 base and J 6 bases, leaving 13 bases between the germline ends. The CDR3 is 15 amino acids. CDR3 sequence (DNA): TGTGCCAGCAGCTTAGTTGGCCAGGGGCCTCAGCCCCAGCATTTT. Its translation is CASSLVGQGPQPQHF.

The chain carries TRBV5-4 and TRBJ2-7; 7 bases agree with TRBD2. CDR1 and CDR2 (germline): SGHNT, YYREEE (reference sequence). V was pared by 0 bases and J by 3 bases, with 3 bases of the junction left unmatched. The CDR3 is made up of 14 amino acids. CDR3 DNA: TGTGCCAGCAGCTTGGGAGGGACTAACTACGAGCAGTACTTC. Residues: CASSLGGTNYEQYF.

CDR3 nucleotide sequence: TGTGCCAGCAGTTTAGGGGGGCTCGGCTACACCTTC. Its protein is CASSLGGLGYTF. The rearrangement uses TRBV12-3 or TRBV12-4 and TRBJ1-2; weak D call: TRBD1 (6 bases). The V end lost 1 base, the J end lost 8 bases, and 8 bases lay between the germline ends. CDR3 length: 12 amino acids.

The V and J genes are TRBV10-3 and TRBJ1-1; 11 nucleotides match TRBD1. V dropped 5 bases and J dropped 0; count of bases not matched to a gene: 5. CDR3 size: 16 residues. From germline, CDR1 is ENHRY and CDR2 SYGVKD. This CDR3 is CAISRTGGLMNTEAFF. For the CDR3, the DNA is TGTGCCATCAGTAGGACAGGGGGCCTAATGAACACTGAAGCTTTCTTT.

The DNA of the CDR3 is TGTGCCAGCAGGCGCGGGGGGGCCGCATTCACCGGGGAGCTGTTTTTT. This gives the protein CASRRGGAAFTGELFF. J is TRBJ2-2 and V is TRBV9, with 9 positions matching TRBD2. The CDR3 totals 16 residues. V trimming: 5 bases; J trimming: 4 bases; junction bases outside the gene matches: 9. Per the germline V gene, CDR1 is SGDLS and CDR2 is YYNGEE.